This paragraph covers one T cell receptor beta chain sequence. What antigen it recognizes has not been identified. Base qualities were left out, and no much larger clone turns up one base away. The immunoSEQ Assay, a bias-controlled multiplex PCR, was used to amplify TCRbeta CDR3 regions from genomic DNA. Processing in the source paper ran as follows. Nucleated cell counts per sample were estimated from amplification of reference gene primers within the assay. To quantify the absolute abundance of each unique TCRbeta CDR3 rearrangement, sequence reads were collapsed and filtered. Productive Simpson clonality was computed per sample as the square root of Simpson's diversity index over productive rearrangements. Drawn from immuneACCESS, this table holds only the in-frame rearrangements with V and J called that TCRdb kept. Clones are partly lost; checked studies trace under half to an unresolved V gene and leave the rest unexplained. From that table come the V and J calls and clone size; the DNA was used to work out D and trimming. Here the sample has under 450,000 clones; 88% occur a single time. Over 10% of the sample comes from the top ten.

V is pruned by 7 bases and J by 3 bases, leaving 10 bases of the junction without a gene match. From the germline V gene, CDR1 is SQVTM and CDR2 is ANQGSEA. The CDR3 sequence holds 15 residues, the cysteine and phenylalanine included. The CDR3 DNA has 45 bases and is translated from base 1. These data are taken from a study of blood T cell repertoires in COVID-19 (dated by TCRdb to 2020 to 2021). Broadly, across the study: Samples covering the acute and convalescent phases of COVID-19 were provided by collaborators in the United States, Italy and Spain. The repertoires were released in a freely available public database meant as a resource for research on the immune response to SARS-CoV-2. The samples were drawn from two sources: the first 160 participants of the ongoing ImmuneRACE study, and over 950 subjects contributed by 6 global collaborators. Where available, HLA class I and class II types were obtained from metadata supplied by the sample provider rather than from assay-based typing. Deeply sampled blood TCRbeta repertoires from subjects exposed to, actively infected with, or recovered from COVID-19 were included in the dataset. Sample metadata almost always included a de-identified subject ID, COVID-19 status, age in years and sex. The material from the prospective study consisted of cDNA or gDNA derived from T cells, B-cell-depleted T cells, or PBMCs.

At one collaborating source in Seattle, patients were enrolled during active infection and were followed longitudinally through the course of disease. The collaborating institutions used their own protocols to collect whole blood in K2EDTA tubes. For TCRbeta analysis, collaborator samples were shipped as frozen whole blood, as isolated PBMCs, or as DNA extracted from either sample type. The full study reports these points: The amount of clinical and demographic metadata varied by source and participant and was provided uncurated.

The sample taken for sequencing was peripheral blood. This receptor was obtained from a woman between 45 and 65 years old with COVID-19, enrolled during active disease. The chain was built from TRBV29-1 and TRBJ2-5; TRBD2 aligns with 11 central bases. The DNA sequence is as follows: TGCAGCGGGTTTCGAGGGACTAGCGGTAAAGAGACCCAGTACTTC. This yields the protein CSGFRGTSGKETQYF. Reference TRBV29-1 and TRBJ2-5 genes cover what lies past the CDR3, so the full variable domain is SAVISQKPSRDICQRGTSLTIQCQVDSQVTMMFWYRQQPGQSLTLIATANQGSEATYESGFVIDKFPISRPNLTFSTLTVSNMSPEDSSIYLCSGFRGTSGKETQYFGPGTRLLVL.